The 30 T cell receptor beta chains below were found in one sample sequenced in a study of cytomegalovirus exposure and HLA in healthy donors. PCR was performed using 60 Vbeta and 13 Jbeta primers. Sequenced by immunoSEQ multiplex PCR; TCRdb stores in-frame clones only, minus some. The listing contains 150,000 to 200,000 clones. The specimen was PBMCs. All receptors derive from a man under 40 in good health and CMV-seronegative.

The chain employs TRBV5-1 and TRBJ2-2, with TRBD1 matching over 7 bases. The V gene end was trimmed by 4 bases and the J gene end by 4 bases; junction bases not matched to a gene: 10. Per the germline V gene, CDR1 is SGHRS and CDR2 is YFSETQ. This CDR3 has 16 amino acids. CDR3 in DNA: TGCGCCAGCAGCGCAACCTTGGGACAGCCCACCGGGGAGCTGTTTTTT. Its translation is CASSATLGQPTGELFF.

The chain links TRBV11-2 to TRBJ2-7, with TRBD1 identical over 7 bases. The CDR3 runs to 15 residues. Per germline, CDR1 SGHAT and CDR2 FQNNGV. With 4 bases clipped from V and 6 bases from J, the junction kept 12 bases outside the gene matches. CDR3 residues: CASSYMTGPGVEQYF. The CDR3 DNA reads as TGTGCCAGCAGCTACATGACAGGGCCTGGGGTCGAGCAGTACTTC.

The chain combines TRBV6-5 with TRBJ1-1; D unclear. The CDR3 consists of 14 residues. With 7 bases removed from V and 5 bases from J, the gap between germline ends came to 17 bases. Germline loops: CDR1 MNHEY, CDR2 SVGAGI. Here the CDR3 DNA reads TGTGCCAGCACCACGGTTGGAGCGGGGACTGAAGCTTTCTTT. Translation: CASTTVGAGTEAFF.

The chain links TRBV18 to TRBJ2-3; TRBD1 aligns across 7 bases. This CDR3 comprises 16 residues. CDR1 is KGHSH, CDR2 LQKENI, per germline. Trimming took 6 bases from V and 1 from J; bases not matched to a gene: 10. CDR3 coding DNA: TGTGCCAGCTCGCTGACAGGGTCTGGGGGCACAGATACGCAGTATTTT. Translation gives CASSLTGSGGTDTQYF.

The genes are TRBV28 and TRBJ1-5, with D unresolved. This CDR3 is built from 16 residues. V was trimmed by 5 bases and J by 3 bases, leaving 17 bases between them. The germline CDR1 and CDR2 sequences are MDHEN and SYDVKM. CDR3 sequence (DNA): TGTGCCAGCAGTCCCTGGGCTGCCCGGCCCAATCAGCCCCAGCATTTT. It encodes CASSPWAARPNQPQHF.

V and J are TRBV27 and TRBJ2-3, with TRBD2 identical over 14 bases. Germline loops: CDR1 MNHEY, CDR2 SMNVEV (reference sequence). V was pared by 6 bases and J by 1 base, with 3 bases of the junction left unmatched. The CDR3 is 16 residues long. In nucleotides, the CDR3 is TGTGCCAGCAGCCCGACTAGCGGGGGGGGCACAGATACGCAGTATTTT. Its translation: CASSPTSGGGTDTQYF.

Regarding this clone: An end of the junction does not agree with germline; a read error may underlie this. The chain is built from TRBV5-1 and TRBJ2-2, with 7 nucleotides matching TRBD1. CDR1 and CDR2 (germline): SGHRS, YFSETQ. The CDR3 runs 16 residues. The CDR3, as DNA: TGCGTCAGCAGCCTCCAGGGACAGAAAAACACCGGGGAGCTGTTTTTT. This sequence encodes CVSSLQGQKNTGELFF.

The J gene is TRBJ2-3, the V gene TRBV15; possibly TRBD2 for D (6 bases). Between the trimmed V and J ends, which lost 5 bases and 0 bases, there was a span of 18 bases. Looked up from germline, CDR1 is LNHNV and CDR2 is YYDKDF (reference sequence). The CDR3 loop spans 17 amino acids. For the CDR3, the DNA is TGTGCCACCAGCGGGGATACACGGGACTCAAGCACAGATACGCAGTATTTT. This sequence encodes CATSGDTRDSSTDTQYF.

This chain connects TRBV6-5 to TRBJ2-3; 7 nucleotides agree with TRBD1. Germline V gives CDR1 MNHEY, CDR2 SVGAGI. The trim removed 5 bases at V and 2 bases at J, leaving 7 bases unmatched. This CDR3 is 15 amino acids long. In DNA, the CDR3 is TGTGCCAGCAGTCCTCCGGGACAGCACACAGATACGCAGTATTTT. Its protein product is CASSPPGQHTDTQYF.

V and J are TRBV7-2 and TRBJ1-1; D gene uncertain. The V end lost 6 bases, the J end lost 3 bases, and 17 bases lay between the germline ends. Looked up from germline, CDR1 is SGHTA and CDR2 is FQGNSA. The CDR3 totals 15 residues. The CDR3 region is CASRPRRGSDTEAFF. DNA for the CDR3: TGTGCCAGCAGGCCAAGGAGAGGGAGCGACACTGAAGCTTTCTTT.

J is TRBJ2-1 and V is TRBV27; TRBD2 matches at 10 bases. The germline CDR1 and CDR2 sequences are MNHEY and SMNVEV (reference sequence). V lost 8 bases, J lost 6 bases, and 4 bases stayed unmatched. The CDR3 sequence is 13 residues long. The DNA of the CDR3 is TGTGCCAGCGGCACTAGCGGGGTCAATGAGCAGTTCTTC. Its protein product is CASGTSGVNEQFF.

This chain connects TRBV28 to TRBJ1-1; the match to TRBD1 covers 9 bases. The CDR3 contains 15 residues. V gave up 7 bases and J gave up 5 bases; unmatched junction bases: 11. Germline-derived CDR1 and CDR2 are MDHEN and SYDVKM. The CDR3 is CASIGTGYGKTEAFF. CDR3 in DNA: TGTGCCAGCATCGGGACAGGGTATGGGAAAACTGAAGCTTTCTTT.

The rearrangement links TRBV28 to TRBJ1-1; TRBD1 is a possible D gene (5 bases). Germline lookup yields CDR1 MDHEN and CDR2 SYDVKM. The ends were cut back, 6 bases at V and 1 base at J, with 12 bases in the middle. The length of the CDR3 is 14 residues. CDR3 bases: TGTGCCAGCAGCCCGGGGGGAGGGAACACTGAAGCTTTCTTT. It is translated as CASSPGGGNTEAFF.

V and J are TRBV5-1 and TRBJ2-5; 11 nucleotides agree with TRBD2. TRBJ2-7 explains the end of the DNA better; the J call may be wrong. From germline, CDR1 is SGHRS and CDR2 YFSETQ. The CDR3 runs to 14 residues. The CDR3 here is CASSATSGTYEQYF. CDR3 coding DNA: TGCGCCAGCAGCGCGACTAGCGGGACCTACGAGCAGTACTTC.

The chain combines TRBV5-1 with TRBJ2-7, with a weak D call TRBD2 (5 bases). The CDR3 covers 15 residues. Trimming stripped 0 bases from V and 2 bases from J, with 12 bases between. The germline V gene encodes CDR1 SGHRS and CDR2 YFSETQ. The CDR3 bases are TGCGCCAGCAGCTTGGTGAGGACTCTAACCTACGAGCAGTACTTC. Translation gives CASSLVRTLTYEQYF.

The chain links TRBV7-9 to TRBJ1-2; TRBD1 aligns across 7 bases. There are 14 residues in the CDR3. Germline CDR1 SEHNR, CDR2 FQNEAQ (reference sequence). V trimming: 8 bases; J trimming: 2 bases; junction bases outside the gene matches: 8. This CDR3 reads CASRQGGANYGYTF. The CDR3 DNA is TGTGCCAGCCGACAAGGGGGCGCAAACTATGGCTACACCTTC.

The V call is TRBV6-5, the J call TRBJ2-1, with 7 bases matching TRBD1. The V and J ends lost 6 bases and 9 bases, in that order; junction bases with no gene match: 5. The CDR3 is made up of 12 amino acids. Germline V CDR1 and CDR2: MNHEY, SVGAGI. The CDR3 DNA sequence: TGTGCCAGCAGCCTCAGGGGGACTGAGCAGTTCTTC. It encodes CASSLRGTEQFF.

J is TRBJ1-2 and V is TRBV5-1, with unresolved D. Germline V gives CDR1 SGHRS, CDR2 YFSETQ. V was pared by 0 bases and J by 5 bases, with 11 bases between. This CDR3 has 14 amino acids. In DNA form, the CDR3 reads TGCGCCAGCAGCTTGGCCTCTTCGGGGTATGGCTACACCTTC. Its protein product is CASSLASSGYGYTF. The full variable domain, rest sourced from reference TRBV5-1 and TRBJ1-2, is KAGVTQTPRYLIKTRGQQVTLSCSPISGHRSVSWYQQTPGQGLQFLFEYFSETQRNKGNFPGRFSGRQFSNSRSEMNVSTLELGDSALYLCASSLASSGYGYTFGSGTRLTVV.

This sequence joins TRBV5-1 and TRBJ2-2; no definite D call. Between the trimmed V and J ends, which lost 3 bases and 6 bases, there was a span of 3 bases. The CDR3 spans 11 residues. The V gene's germline CDR1 is SGHRS and CDR2 YFSETQ. The CDR3 nucleotides read TGCGCCAGCAGCTCGGCCGGGGAGCTGTTTTTT. Encoded protein: CASSSAGELFF.

V usage is TRBV6-1 and J usage is TRBJ2-7; 11 bases match TRBD1. The CDR3 loop spans 16 amino acids. CDR1 is MNHNS and CDR2 is SASEGT in the germline V gene. The ends lost 4 bases at V and 2 bases at J; junction bases unmatched: 7. The CDR3: CASSGHRDRGTYEQYF. CDR3 DNA sequence: TGTGCCAGCAGTGGCCACCGGGACAGGGGGACCTACGAGCAGTACTTC.

This sequence joins TRBV11-2 and TRBJ1-2, with TRBD1 identical over 7 bases. After removal of 5 bases from V and 6 bases from J, the junction contained 6 bases not matched to a gene. Germline lookup yields CDR1 SGHAT and CDR2 FQNNGV. The CDR3 extends over 13 amino acids. In DNA form, the CDR3 reads TGTGCCAGCAGCCGCGGACAGGAAGATGGCTACACCTTC. Amino acid sequence: CASSRGQEDGYTF. Looking up the rest from reference TRBV11-2 and TRBJ1-2 gives the full variable domain: EAGVAQSPRYKIIEKRQSVAFWCNPISGHATLYWYQQILGQGPKLLIQFQNNGVVDDSQLPKDRFSAERLKGVDSTLKIQPAKLEDSAVYLCASSRGQEDGYTFGSGTRLTVV.

This chain joins TRBV19 and TRBJ1-1; 10 nucleotides line up with TRBD1. The germline CDR1 and CDR2 sequences are LNHDA and SQIVND (reference sequence). The CDR3 runs to 15 residues. The V gene end was trimmed by 10 bases and the J gene end by 0 bases; junction bases not matched to a gene: 8. In DNA form, the CDR3 reads TGTGCCACCCGACCCGGGACAGGGGTGAACACTGAAGCTTTCTTT. Its translation is CATRPGTGVNTEAFF.

The chain employs TRBV9 and TRBJ2-7; 10 bases agree with TRBD1. V lost 0 bases to trimming and J lost 6 bases; unmatched junction nucleotides: 6. The CDR3 sequence is 15 residues long. In germline, CDR1 is SGDLS, CDR2 YYNGEE. The CDR3 DNA is TGTGCCAGCAGCGTAGCTGGGACAGGGGTAGGCGAGCAGTACTTC. This codes for CASSVAGTGVGEQYF.

The chain has TRBV21-1 and TRBJ2-7; the tabulated D call, TRBD2, remains unverified against the DNA. TRBV21-1 corresponds to a pseudogene. CDR3 length: 18 residues. CDR3 sequence: CASSKVRVLAGAPYEQYF. In DNA form, the CDR3 reads TGTGCCAGCAGCAAAGTTAGGGTGCTGGCGGGAGCTCCCTACGAGCAGTACTTC.

The genes are TRBV7-2 and TRBJ2-5; 7 bases are a match to TRBD2. CDR3 length equals 15 residues. With V trimmed by 2 bases and J by 2 bases, 5 bases remained unmatched. Germline-derived CDR1 and CDR2 are SGHTA and FQGNSA. The CDR3 protein is CASSLRPSGQETQYF. In DNA, the CDR3 is TGTGCCAGCAGCTTAAGGCCTAGCGGTCAAGAGACCCAGTACTTC.

CDR3 nucleotide sequence: TGCGCCAGCAGCCAACCGACTAGCGGGAGCCAAGAGACCCAGTACTTC. Translating it yields CASSQPTSGSQETQYF. The rearrangement joins TRBV4-3 to TRBJ2-5; 12 nucleotides line up with TRBD2. V shed 2 bases and J 1 base; nucleotides not matched to a gene: 2. The CDR3 contains 16 residues. Germline CDR1 LGHNA, CDR2 YSLEER.

This chain connects TRBV5-1 to TRBJ2-5; 8 bases are shared with TRBD1. This CDR3 spans 15 amino acids. CDR1 and CDR2 (germline): SGHRS, YFSETQ. J was trimmed by 2 bases and V by 2 bases; bases with no gene match: 5. CDR3 loop: CASSFQGARQETQYF. The CDR3 DNA reads as TGCGCCAGCAGCTTCCAGGGGGCGCGACAAGAGACCCAGTACTTC.

The chain links TRBV6-6 to TRBJ2-1, with 8 bases matching TRBD1. The CDR3 contains 15 residues. V lost 4 bases, J lost 2 bases, and 4 bases stayed unmatched. Per the germline V gene, CDR1 is MNHNY and CDR2 is SVGAGI (reference sequence). Here the CDR3 DNA reads TGTGCCAGCAGTTGGACAGGGACAACCTACAATGAGCAGTTCTTC. Translating it yields CASSWTGTTYNEQFF.

This chain links TRBV19 with TRBJ1-2; TRBD1 aligns across 7 bases. This CDR3 comprises 14 residues. Per the germline V gene, CDR1 is LNHDA and CDR2 is SQIVND (reference sequence). Unmatched junction bases numbered 8, after V lost 6 bases and J lost 4 bases. Here the CDR3 DNA reads TGTGCCAGTAGCAGACAGGGTGGTGGCTATGGCTACACCTTC. This translates into CASSRQGGGYGYTF.

The rearrangement uses TRBV7-8 and TRBJ1-1; a weak D match, TRBD1 (6 bases). In germline, CDR1 is SGHVS, CDR2 FQNEAQ. CDR3 length: 14 residues. The V and J ends lost 3 bases and 5 bases respectively, with 13 bases between them. For the CDR3, the DNA is TGTGCCAGCAGCTTCATGGGGGGGCCAACTGAAGCTTTCTTT. Protein: CASSFMGGPTEAFF.